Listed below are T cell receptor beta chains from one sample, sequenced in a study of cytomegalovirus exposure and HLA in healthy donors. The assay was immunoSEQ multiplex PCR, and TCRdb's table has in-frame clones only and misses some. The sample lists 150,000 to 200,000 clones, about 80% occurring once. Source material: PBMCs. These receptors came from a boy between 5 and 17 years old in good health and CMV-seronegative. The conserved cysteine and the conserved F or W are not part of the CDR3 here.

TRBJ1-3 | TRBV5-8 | ASSTDSSSGNTIY
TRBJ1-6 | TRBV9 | ASSVGADWAPLH
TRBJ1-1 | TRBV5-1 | ASSLGFQALTEAF
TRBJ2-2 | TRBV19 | ASSAWWDRMGLGELF
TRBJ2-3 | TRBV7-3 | ASSLSGLAGNTDTQY
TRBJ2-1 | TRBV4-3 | ASSQGGGTVWDEQF
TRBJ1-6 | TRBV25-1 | ASSGPVPNSPLH
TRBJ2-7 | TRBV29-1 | SVEGLADSYEQY
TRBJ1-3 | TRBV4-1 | ASSPNQGNTIY
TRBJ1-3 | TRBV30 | ASTGGTSSGNTIY
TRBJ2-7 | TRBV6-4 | ASSDPTSGVKYEQY
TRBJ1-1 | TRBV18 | ASSPPSTGEAF
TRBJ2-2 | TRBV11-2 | ASSFASAGTGELF
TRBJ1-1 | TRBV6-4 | ASSLSENTEAF
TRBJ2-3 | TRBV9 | ASSVDRGNTQY
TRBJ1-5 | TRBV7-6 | ASSPDRGQNQPQH
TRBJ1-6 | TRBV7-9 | ASSAGTVLYNSPLH
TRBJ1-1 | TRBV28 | ASRRGRNTEAF
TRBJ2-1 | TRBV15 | ATSRTSGSLALPYNEQF
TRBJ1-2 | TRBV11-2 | ASSRSGQGDGYT
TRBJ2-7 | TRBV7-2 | ASSLGGGQPYGQY
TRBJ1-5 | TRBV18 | ASSPGGGGQPQH
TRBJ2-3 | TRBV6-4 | ASSAKAGGTNTQY
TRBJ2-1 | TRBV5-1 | ASSLESGGLEEQF
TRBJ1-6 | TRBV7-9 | ASSLTVVGGYSPLH
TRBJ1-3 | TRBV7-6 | ASSPRSGSGNTIY
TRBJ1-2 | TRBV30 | ACPYRDSLSYT
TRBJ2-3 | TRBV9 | ASSSRDFTDTQY
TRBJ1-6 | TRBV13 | ASSSRDSNNSPLH
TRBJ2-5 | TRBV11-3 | ASSFTSGSGVQY
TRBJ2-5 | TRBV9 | ASSVGGTKETQY
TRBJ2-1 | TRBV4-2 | ASSQDSHNEQF
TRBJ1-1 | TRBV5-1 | ASSLGQGAREAF
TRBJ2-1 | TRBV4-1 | ASSRTGQGTYNEQF
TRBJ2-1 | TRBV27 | ASRARILLAGGLNEQF
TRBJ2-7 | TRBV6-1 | ASSKASGLSSYEQY
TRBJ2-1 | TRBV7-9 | ASSLGPGPNNEQF
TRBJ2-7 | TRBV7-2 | ASSVGPGLLSYEQY
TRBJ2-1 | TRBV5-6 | ASSRGARVYNEQF
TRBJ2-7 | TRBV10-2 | ASSLTGLSYEQY
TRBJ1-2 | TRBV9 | ASSGTGLGYT
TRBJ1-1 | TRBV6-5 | ASRPGQPMNTEAF
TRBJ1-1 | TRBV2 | ASSKERDRGAEAF
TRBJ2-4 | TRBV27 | ASSLFRGRENIQY
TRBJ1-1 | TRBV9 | ASSVDSWNTEAF
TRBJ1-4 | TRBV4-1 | ASSREGAPGEKLF
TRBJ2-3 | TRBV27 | ASSWGDRGTDTQY
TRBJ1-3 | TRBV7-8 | ASSSRTTSFGLTGNTIY
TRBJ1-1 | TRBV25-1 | ASSIPGGRTAF
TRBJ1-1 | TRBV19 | ASSSSVNTEAF
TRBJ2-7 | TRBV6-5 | ASSSGAGGVSYEQY
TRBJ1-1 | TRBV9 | ASSVVTGKNTEAF
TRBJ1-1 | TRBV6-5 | ASSSRQNEAF
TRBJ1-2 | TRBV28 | ASSFPTHGYT
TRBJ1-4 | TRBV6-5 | ASSKQGGGEKLF
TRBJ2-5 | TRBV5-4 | ASSLVISRETQY
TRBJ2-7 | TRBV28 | ASSLPGQVSYEQY
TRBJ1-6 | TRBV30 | AWSASRFGSPLH